A selection of T cell receptor beta chains follows, all from one sample in a study of a mutant IDH1 vaccine in newly diagnosed glioma. Which antigens these TCRs recognize remains unknown. TCRdb keeps only in-frame clones here, not all; method: immunoSEQ multiplex PCR. The sample holds about 46,000 clones, around 92% seen once. Specimen: PBMCs, collected from a glioma patient whose treatment included an IDH1 peptide vaccine. These receptors were taken from a man between 50 and 59 years old with glioma. Each CDR3 is given with its conserved first and last residue. The D gene is left open where the match is weak. Not every row has a clone size; where given, it reads once, few, many or a size class.

>few|TRBV5-5|.|TRBJ1-1
CASSLDRNTEAFF
TGTGCCAGCAGCTTGGACAGGAACACTGAAGCTTTCTTT
>.|TRBV25-1|TRBD1|TRBJ1-3
CASSALGQRSGNTIYF
TGTGCCAGCAGTGCACTGGGACAGCGCTCTGGAAACACCATATATTTT
>once|TRBV19|.|TRBJ1-1
CASSLDFNTEAFF
TGTGCCAGTAGTCTGGACTTCAACACTGAAGCTTTCTTT
>.|TRBV18|.|TRBJ2-7
CASSPPGQRGYEQYF
TGTGCCAGCTCACCCCCAGGGCAACGGGGCTACGAGCAGTACTTC
>.|TRBV9|.|TRBJ1-6
CASSARPRGDSPLHF
TGTGCCAGCAGCGCCCGCCCCCGGGGAGATTCACCCCTCCACTTT
>.|TRBV5-6|.|TRBJ1-6
CASSPVTGPLHF
TGTGCCAGCAGCCCCGTTACAGGGCCCCTCCACTTT
>once|TRBV2|.|TRBJ2-7
CASSEGEPPHEQYF
TGTGCCAGCAGTGAAGGGGAACCACCTCACGAGCAGTACTTC
>.|TRBV27|TRBD2|TRBJ2-2
CASSLRAGVGGELFF
TGTGCCAGCAGTTTAAGGGCGGGAGTAGGCGGGGAGCTGTTTTTT
>.|TRBV7-2|TRBD2|TRBJ2-7
CASSLGLVSYEQYF
TGTGCCAGCAGCCTCGGACTAGTATCCTACGAGCAGTACTTC
>.|TRBV30|.|TRBJ1-5
CAWSVQSSNQPQHF
TGTGCCTGGAGTGTACAGAGTAGCAATCAGCCCCAGCATTTT
>.|TRBV30|TRBD1|TRBJ1-2
CAWSPGTGSYGYTF
TGTGCCTGGAGTCCCGGGACAGGGTCCTATGGCTACACCTTC
>.|TRBV28|.|TRBJ1-1
CASRISPGGAFF
TGTGCCAGCAGAATCAGCCCGGGGGGGGCTTTCTTT
>.|TRBV18|.|TRBJ1-2
CASSRDGPNYGYTF
TGTGCCAGCTCACGCGACGGACCTAACTATGGCTACACCTTC
>once|TRBV5-1|TRBD2|TRBJ2-7
CASSLGGLAGPYEQYF
TGCGCCAGCAGCTTGGGGGGACTAGCGGGTCCCTACGAGCAGTACTTC
>.|TRBV27|.|TRBJ1-1
CASSPGLLNTEAFF
TGTGCCAGCAGTCCGGGACTGCTGAACACTGAAGCTTTCTTT
>.|TRBV30|.|TRBJ1-2
CAWSVAGGNGYTF
TGTGCCTGGAGTGTAGCCGGGGGGAATGGCTACACCTTC
>.|TRBV5-1|.|TRBJ2-6
CASSLARLEIISGANVLTF
TGCGCCAGCAGCTTGGCCAGGCTAGAAATTATCTCTGGGGCCAACGTCCTGACTTTC
>.|TRBV6-5|TRBD2|TRBJ2-7
CASRSRLAGVDEQYF
TGTGCCAGCAGATCCCGACTAGCGGGAGTAGACGAGCAGTACTTC
>.|TRBV7-3|TRBD1|TRBJ1-2
CASSLGGTADGYTF
TGTGCCAGCAGCTTAGGGGGGACAGCGGATGGCTACACCTTC
>.|TRBV7-2|.|TRBJ2-2
CASSLEWTTNTGELFF
TGTGCCAGCAGCTTAGAGTGGACAACGAACACCGGGGAGCTGTTTTTT
>.|TRBV5-1|TRBD1|TRBJ1-4
CASSRDSNEKLFF
TGCGCCAGCAGCCGGGACAGTAATGAAAAACTGTTTTTT
>few|TRBV9|.|TRBJ2-1
CASSVVYEGEQFF
TGTGCCAGCAGCGTAGTATACGAGGGTGAGCAGTTCTTC
>.|TRBV9|.|TRBJ2-1
CASSVLSIRLAPYNEQFF
TGTGCCAGCAGCGTACTTAGTATTCGGTTAGCCCCCTACAATGAGCAGTTCTTC
>.|TRBV6-5|.|TRBJ1-6
CASSYRVSKVPLHF
TGTGCCAGCAGTTACCGGGTCTCAAAAGTACCCCTCCACTTT
>.|TRBV9|TRBD1|TRBJ1-5
CASSVTAVYWTGINQPQHF
TGTGCCAGCAGCGTAACAGCGGTTTACTGGACAGGGATTAATCAGCCCCAGCATTTT
>once|TRBV4-1|.|TRBJ2-1
CASSPWASSEQFF
TGCGCCAGCAGCCCCTGGGCTAGCTCTGAGCAGTTCTTC
>.|TRBV5-1|.|TRBJ2-7
CASSISSYEQYF
TGCGCCAGCAGTATAAGCTCCTACGAGCAGTACTTC
>.|TRBV7-9|.|TRBJ1-6
CASSFSSAAGLTSPLHF
TGTGCCAGCAGCTTCTCATCCGCGGCAGGGTTAACTTCACCCCTCCACTTT
>few|TRBV5-4|.|TRBJ1-3
CASSLVAGLSSGNTIYF
TGTGCCAGCAGCTTGGTGGCAGGGCTTAGCTCTGGAAACACCATATATTTT
>.|TRBV9|.|TRBJ1-2
CASSVDQSLNYGYTF
TGTGCCAGCAGCGTAGACCAGAGTCTGAACTATGGCTACACCTTC
>.|TRBV7-2|TRBD2|TRBJ2-3
CASSPRTSGIPTDTQYF
TGTGCCAGCAGCCCCCGGACTAGCGGGATCCCCACAGATACGCAGTATTTT
>few|TRBV2|TRBD1|TRBJ1-2
CASRDRDREYYGYTF
TGTGCCAGCAGGGACCGGGACAGGGAGTACTATGGCTACACCTTC
>.|TRBV7-9|TRBD1|TRBJ2-7
CASSLAQGQGMAYEQYF
TGTGCCAGCAGCTTAGCCCAGGGACAGGGAATGGCCTACGAGCAGTACTTC
>.|TRBV20-1|TRBD1|TRBJ1-2
CSGTGGARYTF
TGCAGTGGGACAGGGGGAGCACGCTACACCTTC
>.|TRBV7-9|.|TRBJ2-2
CASSLVRATGELFF
TGTGCCAGCAGCTTAGTTCGCGCCACCGGGGAGCTGTTTTTT
>few|TRBV29-1|.|TRBJ2-1
CSAQWTWNEQFF
TGCAGCGCCCAATGGACTTGGAATGAGCAGTTCTTC